Described below is a single TCR beta chain sequence and its context. The sample originates from a study of response to subunit inactivated influenza vaccine. TCRdb recomputed calls from the RT-PCR reads with MiXCR, one row per CDR3 protein. The sample includes 500,000 to 700,000 distinct CDR3 sequences, less than 25% of them seen just once. V shed 6 bases and J 6 bases; nucleotides not matched to a gene: 6. Germline CDR1 MNHNS, CDR2 SASEGT. The CDR3 is 15 residues long. These sequences were also reported in another study, on T cells expressing NK-cell markers. That source notes: For TCR beta, cDNA was produced by 5'RACE template switching with UMIs.

The material was CD4+ T cells sorted from PBMCs, obtained approximately 12 days after vaccination. The source of this sequence is a man aged 50 to 60 who received an inactivated influenza vaccine. The genes are TRBV6-1 and TRBJ2-1; 12 nucleotides line up with TRBD2. The CDR3 protein is CASSLLAGGSNEQFF. DNA for the CDR3: TGTGCCAGCAGCCTACTAGCGGGAGGTAGCAATGAGCAGTTCTTC.